The clone carrying this T cell receptor beta chain has at least ten counts. These data belong to a study of naive and memory T cell subsets. After removal of 4 bases from V and 0 bases from J, the junction contained 4 bases not matched to a gene. Germline V lookup: CDR1 LGHNA, CDR2 YSLEER. The CDR3 runs 15 residues. Both TRBC1 and TRBC2 were covered by a beta constant-region primer of two equimolar oligonucleotides. Nested alpha and beta constant-region primers with the SP2 primer drove four PCR rounds on ligated cDNA. TCRdb re-called the UMI-ligation and nested PCR reads through MiXCR, storing one row per CDR3 protein. Altogether just over 80,000 distinct CDR3 sequences are present, over 8.5% being singletons, with the ten largest covering roughly 1.2%.

The chain is built from TRBV4-3 and TRBJ2-3; 7 nucleotides agree with TRBD2. The specimen was naive CD8+ T cells from blood. The clonotype was recovered from a human donor in good health. Here the CDR3 DNA reads TGCGCCAGCAGCCTTACAGCGGGAAGCACAGATACGCAGTATTTT. Translation: CASSLTAGSTDTQYF.